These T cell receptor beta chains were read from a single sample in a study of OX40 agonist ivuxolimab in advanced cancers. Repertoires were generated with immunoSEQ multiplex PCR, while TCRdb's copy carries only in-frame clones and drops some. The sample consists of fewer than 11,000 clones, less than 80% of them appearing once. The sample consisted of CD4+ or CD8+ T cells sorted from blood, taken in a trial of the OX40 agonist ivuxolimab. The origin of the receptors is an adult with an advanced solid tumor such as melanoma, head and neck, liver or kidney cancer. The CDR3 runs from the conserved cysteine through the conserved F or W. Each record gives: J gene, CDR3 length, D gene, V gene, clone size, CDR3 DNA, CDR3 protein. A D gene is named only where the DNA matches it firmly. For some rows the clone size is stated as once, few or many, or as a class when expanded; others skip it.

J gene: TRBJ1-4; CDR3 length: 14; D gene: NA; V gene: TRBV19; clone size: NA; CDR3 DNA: TGTGCCAGTATCGGATGGGGCTCTAATGAAAAACTGTTTTTT; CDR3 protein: CASIGWGSNEKLFF
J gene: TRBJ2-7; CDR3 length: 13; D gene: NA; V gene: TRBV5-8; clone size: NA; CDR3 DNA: TGTGCCAGCAGCTTGGAAGGGTCCTACGAGCAGTACTTC; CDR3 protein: CASSLEGSYEQYF
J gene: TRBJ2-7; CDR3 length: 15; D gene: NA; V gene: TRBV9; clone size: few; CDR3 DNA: TGTGCCAGCAGCGTAGCCGGGACAAGCTCCTACGAGCAGTACTTC; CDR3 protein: CASSVAGTSSYEQYF
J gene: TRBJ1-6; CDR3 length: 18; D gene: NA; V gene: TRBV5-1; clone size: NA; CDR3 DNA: TGCGCCAGCAGCGCTGGAATAGGGGGAAGCTCCTATAATTCACCCCTCCACTTT; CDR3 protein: CASSAGIGGSSYNSPLHF
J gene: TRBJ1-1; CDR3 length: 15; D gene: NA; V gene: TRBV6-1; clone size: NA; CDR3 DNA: TGTGCCAGCAGTAAGGACACGCCGGTGAACACTGAAGCTTTCTTT; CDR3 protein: CASSKDTPVNTEAFF
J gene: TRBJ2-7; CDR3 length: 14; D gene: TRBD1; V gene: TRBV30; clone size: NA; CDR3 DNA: TGTGCCTGGGGACAGGGCCTCCCCTCCTACGAGCAGTACTTC; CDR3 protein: CAWGQGLPSYEQYF
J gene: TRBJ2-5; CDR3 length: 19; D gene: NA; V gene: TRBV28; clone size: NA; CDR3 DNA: TGTGCCAGCAGCCACGGGACAGCAGGTCCGGGGGGGTACCAAGAGACCCAGTACTTC; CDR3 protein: CASSHGTAGPGGYQETQYF
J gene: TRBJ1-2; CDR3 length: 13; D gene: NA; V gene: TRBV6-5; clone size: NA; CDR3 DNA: TGTGCCAGCAGTTACAGGGGGTTTTTTGGCTACACCTTC; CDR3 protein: CASSYRGFFGYTF
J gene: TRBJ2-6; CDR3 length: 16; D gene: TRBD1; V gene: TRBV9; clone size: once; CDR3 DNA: TGTGCCAGCAGCGTACATACAGGGGCCGGGGCCAACGTCCTGACTTTC; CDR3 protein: CASSVHTGAGANVLTF
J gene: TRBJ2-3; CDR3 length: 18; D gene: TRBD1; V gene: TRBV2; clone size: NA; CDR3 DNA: TGTGCCAGCAGTGTAGGGGACAGGGGACTGGGGGGCACAGATACGCAGTATTTT; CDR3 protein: CASSVGDRGLGGTDTQYF
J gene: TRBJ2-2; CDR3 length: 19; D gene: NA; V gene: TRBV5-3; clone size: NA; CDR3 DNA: TGTGCCAGAAGCCCAGCTCGGCCTTACAGGCCCGAAAACACCGGGGAGCTGTTTTTT; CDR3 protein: CARSPARPYRPENTGELFF
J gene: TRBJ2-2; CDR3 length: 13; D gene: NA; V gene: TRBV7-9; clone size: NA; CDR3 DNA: TGTGCCAGCACTCTTCTAGCAACCGGGGAGCTGTTTTTT; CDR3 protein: CASTLLATGELFF
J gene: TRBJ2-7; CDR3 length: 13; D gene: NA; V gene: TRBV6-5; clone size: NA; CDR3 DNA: TGTGCCAGCAGTTTGGTCACCGCCGACGAGCAGTACTTC; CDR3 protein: CASSLVTADEQYF
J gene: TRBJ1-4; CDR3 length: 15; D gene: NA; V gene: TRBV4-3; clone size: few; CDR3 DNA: TGCGCCAGCAGCCCCCGTTTCGTGGGTAATGAAAAACTGTTTTTT; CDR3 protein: CASSPRFVGNEKLFF
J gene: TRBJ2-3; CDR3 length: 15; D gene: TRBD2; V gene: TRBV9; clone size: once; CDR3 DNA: TGTGCCAGCAGCGCTAGCGGGGGGGTGCCGGATACGCAGTATTTT; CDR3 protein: CASSASGGVPDTQYF
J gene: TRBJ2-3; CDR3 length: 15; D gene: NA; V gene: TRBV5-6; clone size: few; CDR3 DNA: TGTGCCAGCAGCTTGGTGCAGCCCACGGTCGATACGCAGTATTTT; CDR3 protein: CASSLVQPTVDTQYF
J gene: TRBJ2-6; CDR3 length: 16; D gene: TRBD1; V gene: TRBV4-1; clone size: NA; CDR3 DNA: TGCGCCAGCAGCCAAGGGGACAGGGCTGGGGCCAACGTCCTGACTTTC; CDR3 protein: CASSQGDRAGANVLTF
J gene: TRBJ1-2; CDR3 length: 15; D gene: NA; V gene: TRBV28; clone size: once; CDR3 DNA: TGTGCCAGCAGTTTTGTAAACCGGCGAACCTATGGCTACACCTTC; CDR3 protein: CASSFVNRRTYGYTF
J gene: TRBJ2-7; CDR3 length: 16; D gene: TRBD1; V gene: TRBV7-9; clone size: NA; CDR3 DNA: TGTGCCAGCAGCCCGCCAGGACAGGCGACTGTCTACGAGCAGTACTTC; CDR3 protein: CASSPPGQATVYEQYF
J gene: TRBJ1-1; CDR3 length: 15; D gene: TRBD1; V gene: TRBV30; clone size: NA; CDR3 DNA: TGTGCCTGGAGTACCGGGACAGGGTTTGGCACTGAAGCTTTCTTT; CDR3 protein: CAWSTGTGFGTEAFF
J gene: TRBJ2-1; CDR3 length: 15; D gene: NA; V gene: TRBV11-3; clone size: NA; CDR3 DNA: TGTGCCAGCAGCCCCTTTGTGGGGGCGCAGAATGAGCAGTTCTTC; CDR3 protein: CASSPFVGAQNEQFF
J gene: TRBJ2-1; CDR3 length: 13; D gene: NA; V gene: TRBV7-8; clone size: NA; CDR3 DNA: TGTGCCAGCAGCGCTCGACCCTACAATGAGCAGTTCTTC; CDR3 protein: CASSARPYNEQFF
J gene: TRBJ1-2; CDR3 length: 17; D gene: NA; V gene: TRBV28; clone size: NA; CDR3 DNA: TGTGCCAGCAGTGCCGCAAATTCCGGGACAACTACGGAGGGCTACACCTTC; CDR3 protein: CASSAANSGTTTEGYTF
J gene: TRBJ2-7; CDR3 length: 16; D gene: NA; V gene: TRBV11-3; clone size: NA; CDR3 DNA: TGTGCCAGCAGCCTGGATAGGGACTCGTACTCCTACGAGCAGTACTTC; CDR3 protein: CASSLDRDSYSYEQYF
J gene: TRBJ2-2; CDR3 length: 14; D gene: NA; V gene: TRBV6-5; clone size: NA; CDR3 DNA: TGTGCCAGCAGCCTTAATAGAGGCACCGGGGAGCTGTTTTTT; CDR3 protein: CASSLNRGTGELFF
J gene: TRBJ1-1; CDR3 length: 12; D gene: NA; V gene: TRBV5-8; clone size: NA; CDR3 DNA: TGTGCCAGCAGCCCGGGTGACAGGGAAGCTTTCTTT; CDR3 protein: CASSPGDREAFF
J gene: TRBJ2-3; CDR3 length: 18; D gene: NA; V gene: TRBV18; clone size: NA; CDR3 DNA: TGTGCCAGCTCACCAATTACCCGCGGGGCGCGGGGCACAGATACGCAGTATTTT; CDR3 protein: CASSPITRGARGTDTQYF
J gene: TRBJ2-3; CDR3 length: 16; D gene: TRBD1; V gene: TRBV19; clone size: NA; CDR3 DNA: TGTGCCAGTAGTATACGGGACAGACCTCACACAGATACGCAGTATTTT; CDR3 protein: CASSIRDRPHTDTQYF
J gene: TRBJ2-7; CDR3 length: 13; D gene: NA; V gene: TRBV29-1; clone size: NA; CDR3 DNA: TGCAGCGTCGTTCCGGACAGAGGGAACGAGCAGTACTTC; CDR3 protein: CSVVPDRGNEQYF
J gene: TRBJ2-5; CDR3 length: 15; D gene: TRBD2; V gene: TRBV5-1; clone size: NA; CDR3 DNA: TGCGCCAGCAGCTCGACTAGCGGGGAGGGGGAGACCCAGTACTTC; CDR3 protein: CASSSTSGEGETQYF
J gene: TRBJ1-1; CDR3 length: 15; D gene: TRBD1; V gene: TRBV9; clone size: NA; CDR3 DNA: TGTGCCAGCAGCACCCGGGACAGGGGGAACACTGAAGCTTTCTTT; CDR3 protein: CASSTRDRGNTEAFF
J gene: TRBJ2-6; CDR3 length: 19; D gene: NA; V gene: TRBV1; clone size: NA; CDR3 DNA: TGCACCAGCAGATTACCTGGTTTGTGCACACAAAGTCGGGCCAACGTCCTGACTTTC; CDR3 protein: CTSRLPGLCTQSRANVLTF
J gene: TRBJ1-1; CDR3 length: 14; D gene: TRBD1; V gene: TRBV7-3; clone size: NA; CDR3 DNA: TGTGCCAGCAGCTCCGGGACAGGGAACACTGAAGCTTTCTTT; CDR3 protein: CASSSGTGNTEAFF
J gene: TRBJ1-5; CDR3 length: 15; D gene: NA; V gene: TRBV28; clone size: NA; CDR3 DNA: TGTGCCAGCAGTTTATCCACGCGACGTAATCAGCCCCAGCATTTT; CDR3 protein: CASSLSTRRNQPQHF
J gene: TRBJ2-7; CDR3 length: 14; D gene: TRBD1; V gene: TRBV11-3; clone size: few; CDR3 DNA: TGTGCCAGCAGCTTAGGACAGGGGGGCTACGAGCAGTACTTC; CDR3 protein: CASSLGQGGYEQYF